The rows below give T cell receptor beta chains drawn from one sample of a study of regulatory T cells in long-lasting Graves disease. A single record per CDR3 protein comes from TCRdb applying MiXCR to the multiplex PCR reads. The profile shows under 300,000 distinct CDR3 sequences, approximately 20% of them singletons. The starting material was peripheral blood mononuclear cells (PBMCs), obtained at new diagnosis, from a patient treated with antithyroid drugs. The receptors derive from a female donor with Graves disease. Both conserved end residues are part of each CDR3. Each record gives: V gene, J gene, clone size, CDR3 length, D gene, CDR3 protein, CDR3 DNA. D genes are given only for firm matches. Not every row has a clone size; where given, it reads once, few, many or a size class.

TRBV20-1	TRBJ2-3	many	14	NA	CSAPPRGAPDTQYF	TGCAGTGCGCCCCCCCGGGGTGCGCCAGATACGCAGTATTTT
TRBV5-4	TRBJ2-3	few	13	NA	CASRLGGKDTQYF	TGTGCCAGCAGGTTAGGGGGGAAAGATACGCAGTATTTT
TRBV24-1	TRBJ2-1	many	17	TRBD2	CATSDTSGRESYNEQFF	TGTGCCACCAGTGATACTAGCGGGAGGGAGTCCTACAATGAGCAGTTCTTC
TRBV7-2	TRBJ2-1	many	12	NA	CASSLAGGKQFF	TGTGCCAGCAGCCTAGCCGGCGGGAAGCAGTTCTTC
TRBV5-1	TRBJ2-1	many	14	NA	CASSHTIGPNEQFF	TGCGCCAGCAGCCACACAATAGGACCAAATGAGCAGTTCTTC
TRBV7-2	TRBJ1-5	many	13	NA	CASSPELNQPQHF	TGTGCCAGCAGCCCCGAACTGAATCAGCCCCAGCATTTT
TRBV12-3/TRBV12-4	TRBJ2-7	many	12	TRBD2	CASTTLATEQYF	TGTGCCAGCACAACACTAGCGACCGAGCAGTACTTC
TRBV27	TRBJ1-2	NA	17	NA	CASSLYFEATGTDGYTF	TGTGCCAGCAGTTTATATTTCGAAGCGACCGGTACTGATGGCTACACCTTC
TRBV2	TRBJ1-5	NA	13	NA	CASRRQDYQPQHF	TGTGCCAGCAGGAGACAGGACTATCAGCCCCAGCATTTT
TRBV11-1	TRBJ2-3	NA	16	NA	CASSSNWGIEEDTQYF	TGTGCCAGCAGCTCTAATTGGGGGATCGAGGAAGATACGCAGTATTTT
TRBV6-1	TRBJ1-4	many	14	NA	CASTTRGTNEKLFF	TGTGCCAGCACGACTAGAGGAACGAATGAAAAACTGTTTTTT
TRBV19	TRBJ1-1	once	17	TRBD1	CASSIGYVQGRDTEAFF	TGTGCCAGTAGTATAGGTTACGTACAGGGGCGGGACACTGAAGCTTTCTTC
TRBV15	TRBJ2-5	many	15	NA	CATSRDPGQQETQYF	TGTGCCACCAGCAGAGACCCGGGACAACAAGAGACCCAGTACTTC
TRBV10-1	TRBJ2-4	few	15	NA	CASSDREDWENIQYF	TGCGCCAGCAGCGACAGGGAGGATTGGGAAAACATTCAGTACTTC
TRBV11-2	TRBJ2-7	many	13	NA	CASSPRPSYEQYF	TGTGCCAGCAGCCCGCGACCTTCCTACGAGCAGTACTTC